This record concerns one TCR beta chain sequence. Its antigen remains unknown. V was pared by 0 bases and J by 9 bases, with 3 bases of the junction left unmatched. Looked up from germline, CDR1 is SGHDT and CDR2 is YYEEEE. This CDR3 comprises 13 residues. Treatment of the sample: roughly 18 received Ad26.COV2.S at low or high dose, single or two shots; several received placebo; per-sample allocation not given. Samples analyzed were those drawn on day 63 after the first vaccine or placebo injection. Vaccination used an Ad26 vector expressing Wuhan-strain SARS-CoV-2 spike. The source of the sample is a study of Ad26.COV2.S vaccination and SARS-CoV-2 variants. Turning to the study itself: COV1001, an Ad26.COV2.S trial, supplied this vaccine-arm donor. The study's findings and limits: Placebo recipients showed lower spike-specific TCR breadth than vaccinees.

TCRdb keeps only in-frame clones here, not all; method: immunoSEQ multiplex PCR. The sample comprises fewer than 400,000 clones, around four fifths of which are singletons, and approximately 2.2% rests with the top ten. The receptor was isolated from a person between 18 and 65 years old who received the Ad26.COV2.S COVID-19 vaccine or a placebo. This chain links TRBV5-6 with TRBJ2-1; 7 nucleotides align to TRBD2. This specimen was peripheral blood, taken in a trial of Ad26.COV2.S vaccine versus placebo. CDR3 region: CASSLVPGGEQFF. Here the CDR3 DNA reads TGTGCCAGCAGCTTGGTTCCGGGAGGTGAGCAGTTCTTC.